This T cell receptor beta chain was observed in a study of vaccination effects on CD4 cells after COVID-19. Study details: Samples taken from a few convalescent patients early and late after vaccination were obtained.

The authors isolated CD4+ T cells after around 10 days of culture. Infection with SARS-CoV-2 occurred in the person between March and December 2020, and PCR confirmed it. Each participant was given two doses of one vaccine (BNT162b2 or mRNA-1273). A note on this clone: As yet, its antigen is unknown.

Libraries were prepared by immunoSEQ multiplex PCR; TCRdb keeps only in-frame clonotypes and omits some of them. The table has nearly 35,000 clones, roughly 80% seen once. V lost 4 bases to trimming and J lost 10 bases, with 11 bases between them. Germline CDR1 and CDR2: LGHDT and YNNKEL (reference sequence). The CDR3 covers 13 residues. Material: CD4+ T cells from PBMCs cultured without peptide, obtained after COVID-19 vaccination. The TCR originated in a human donor who had a prior SARS-CoV-2 infection. The V and J genes are TRBV3-1 (or the pseudogene TRBV3-2) and TRBJ1-6; D unresolved. CDR3: CASSPSMASPLHF. The CDR3 DNA is TGTGCCAGCAGCCCATCCATGGCCTCACCCCTCCACTTT.